The clone carrying this TCR beta chain appeared a few times. The antigen is unknown. This sample is part of a study of CD4 T cells in relation to SARS-CoV-2 and coronaviruses. In the study overall: After nine to eleven days of antigen culture, PBMC TCR beta CDR3s were sequenced. Negative control cultures got HIV-1 Nef peptides or no peptide.

The V gene end was trimmed by 6 bases and the J gene end by 3 bases; junction bases not matched to a gene: 12. CDR1 MDHEN and CDR2 SYDVKM come from the germline V gene. The CDR3 extends over 16 amino acids. The unexposed donors gave CD4+ T cells in about 2011-2019, prior to COVID-19. The cells were cultured for under 13 days before CD4+ T cells were isolated. Clones were sequenced by immunoSEQ multiplex PCR, and TCRdb holds only the in-frame ones, with some missing. The data hold just over 25,000 clones, with 75% observed a single time. This receptor was identified in a human donor in good health. The sequencing sample was made of CD4+ T cells from PBMCs, cultured in vitro. This rearrangement joins TRBV28 to TRBJ2-7, with 9 bases that match TRBD2. The CDR3 DNA reads as TGTGCCAGCAGGGAGGATCGAGCGGGAGGTTTCTACGAGCAGTACTTC. It translates to CASREDRAGGFYEQYF.